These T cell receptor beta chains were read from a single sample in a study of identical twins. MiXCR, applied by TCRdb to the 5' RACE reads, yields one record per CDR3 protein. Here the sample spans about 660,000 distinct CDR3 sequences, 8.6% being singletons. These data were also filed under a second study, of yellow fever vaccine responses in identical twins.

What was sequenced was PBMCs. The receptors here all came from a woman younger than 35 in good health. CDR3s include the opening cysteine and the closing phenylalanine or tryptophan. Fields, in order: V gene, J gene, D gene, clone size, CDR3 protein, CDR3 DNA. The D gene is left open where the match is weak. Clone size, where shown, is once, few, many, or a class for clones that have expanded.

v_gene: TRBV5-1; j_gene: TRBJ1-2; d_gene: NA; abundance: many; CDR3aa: CASSSVDYGYTF; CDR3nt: TGCGCCAGCAGCTCGGTGGACTATGGCTACACCTTC
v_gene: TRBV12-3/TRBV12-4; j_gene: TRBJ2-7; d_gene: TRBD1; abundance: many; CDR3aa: CASTLTGNPSEQYF; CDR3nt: TGTGCCAGCACTTTGACAGGGAACCCCTCCGAGCAGTACTTC
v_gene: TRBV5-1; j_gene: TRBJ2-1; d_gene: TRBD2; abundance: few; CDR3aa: CASSLGVAGGPNEQFF; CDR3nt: TGCGCCAGCAGCTTGGGAGTAGCGGGGGGACCAAATGAGCAGTTCTTC
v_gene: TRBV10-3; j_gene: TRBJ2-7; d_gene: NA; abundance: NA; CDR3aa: CAIRDIMKGQGEQYF; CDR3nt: TGTGCCATCAGGGATATAATGAAGGGGCAGGGCGAGCAGTACTTC
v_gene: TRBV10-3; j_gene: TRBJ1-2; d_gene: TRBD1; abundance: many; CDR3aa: CAIRQGYYGYTF; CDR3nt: TGTGCCATCAGACAGGGGTACTATGGCTACACCTTC
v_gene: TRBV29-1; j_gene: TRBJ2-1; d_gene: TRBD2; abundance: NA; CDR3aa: CSGASGSSYNKQFF; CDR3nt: TGCAGCGGTGCTAGCGGGAGTTCATACAATAAGCAGTTCTTC
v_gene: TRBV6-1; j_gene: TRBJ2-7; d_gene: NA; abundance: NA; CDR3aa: CASRMGTYEQYF; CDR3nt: TGTGCCAGCAGAATGGGTACCTACGAGCAGTACTTC
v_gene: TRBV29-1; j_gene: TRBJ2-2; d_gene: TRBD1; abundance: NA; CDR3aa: CSVDWQGAGELFF; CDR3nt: TGCAGCGTTGACTGGCAGGGGGCCGGGGAGCTGTTTTTT
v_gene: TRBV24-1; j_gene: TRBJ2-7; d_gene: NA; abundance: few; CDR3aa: CATSDFAGTYEQYF; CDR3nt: TGTGCCACCAGTGATTTCGCAGGTACCTACGAGCAGTACTTC
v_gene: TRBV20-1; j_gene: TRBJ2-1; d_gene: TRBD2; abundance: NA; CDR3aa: CSARDAASGRIEQFF; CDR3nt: TGCAGTGCTAGAGATGCGGCTAGCGGGAGAATTGAGCAGTTCTTC
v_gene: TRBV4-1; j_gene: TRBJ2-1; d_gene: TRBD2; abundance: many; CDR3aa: CASSQERSGMSSYNEQFF; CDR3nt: TGCGCCAGCAGCCAAGAACGTAGCGGGATGAGCTCCTACAATGAGCAGTTCTTC
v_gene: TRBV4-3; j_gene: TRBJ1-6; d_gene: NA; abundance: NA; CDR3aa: CASSLALKLNSPLHF; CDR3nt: TGCGCCAGCAGCCTCGCCCTCAAGCTTAATTCACCCCTCCACTTT
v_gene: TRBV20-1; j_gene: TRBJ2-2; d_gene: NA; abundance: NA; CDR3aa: CSAKGTQPGELFF; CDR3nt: TGCAGTGCTAAAGGGACCCAGCCGGGGGAGCTGTTTTTT
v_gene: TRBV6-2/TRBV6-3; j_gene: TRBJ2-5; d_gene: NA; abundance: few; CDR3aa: CASSYTLDSGRTQYF; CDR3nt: TGTGCCAGCAGTTACACCCTTGACAGTGGGAGGACCCAGTACTTC
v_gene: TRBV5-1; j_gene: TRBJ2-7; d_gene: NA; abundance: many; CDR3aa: CASSDHPLEQYF; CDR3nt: TGCGCCAGCAGCGATCATCCTTTGGAGCAGTACTTC
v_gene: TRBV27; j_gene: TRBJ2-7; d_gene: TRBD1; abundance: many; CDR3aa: CASRGTAYEQYF; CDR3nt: TGTGCCAGCCGAGGGACAGCTTACGAGCAGTACTTC
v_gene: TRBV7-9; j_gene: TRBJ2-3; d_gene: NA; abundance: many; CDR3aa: CASMGGGVSTDTQYF; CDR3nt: TGTGCCAGCATGGGCGGGGGCGTAAGCACAGATACGCAGTATTTT
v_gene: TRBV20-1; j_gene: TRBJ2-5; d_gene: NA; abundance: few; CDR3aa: CSAFRPTAETQYF; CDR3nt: TGCAGTGCTTTTCGACCTACCGCGGAGACCCAGTACTTC
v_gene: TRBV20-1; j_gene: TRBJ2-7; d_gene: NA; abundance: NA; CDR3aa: CSAREGGGPKGEQYF; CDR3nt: TGCAGTGCTAGAGAGGGAGGGGGGCCGAAAGGGGAGCAGTACTTC
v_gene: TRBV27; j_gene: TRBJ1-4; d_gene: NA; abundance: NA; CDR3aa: CASSFIPGATNEKLFF; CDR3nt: TGTGCCAGCAGTTTTATCCCAGGGGCAACTAATGAAAAACTGTTTTTT
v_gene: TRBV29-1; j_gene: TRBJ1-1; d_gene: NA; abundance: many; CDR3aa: CSVGAIGKGTEAFF; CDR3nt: TGCAGCGTTGGGGCTATTGGGAAGGGCACTGAAGCTTTCTTT
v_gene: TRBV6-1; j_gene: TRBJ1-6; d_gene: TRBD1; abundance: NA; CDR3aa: CASSPLQGARNSPLHF; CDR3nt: TGTGCCAGCAGTCCGCTACAGGGGGCGCGGAATTCACCCCTCCACTTT